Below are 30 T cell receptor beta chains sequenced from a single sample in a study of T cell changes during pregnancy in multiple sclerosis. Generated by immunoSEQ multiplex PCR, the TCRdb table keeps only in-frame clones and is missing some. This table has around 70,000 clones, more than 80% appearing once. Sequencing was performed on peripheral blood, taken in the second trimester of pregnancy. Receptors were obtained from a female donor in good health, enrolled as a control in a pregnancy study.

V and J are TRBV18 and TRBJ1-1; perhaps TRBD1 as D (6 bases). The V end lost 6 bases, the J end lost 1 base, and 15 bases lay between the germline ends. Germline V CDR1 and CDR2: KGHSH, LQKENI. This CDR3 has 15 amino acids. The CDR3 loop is CASSGRGGSNTEAFF. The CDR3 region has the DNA TGTGCCAGCTCGGGCCGAGGGGGTTCGAACACTGAAGCTTTCTTT.

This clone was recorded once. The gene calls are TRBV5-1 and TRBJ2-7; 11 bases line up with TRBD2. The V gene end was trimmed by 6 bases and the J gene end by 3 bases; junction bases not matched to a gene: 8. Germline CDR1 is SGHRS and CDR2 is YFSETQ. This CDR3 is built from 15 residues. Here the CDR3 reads CASNPGLADFYEQYF. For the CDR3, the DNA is TGCGCCAGCAACCCGGGACTAGCGGATTTCTACGAGCAGTACTTC.

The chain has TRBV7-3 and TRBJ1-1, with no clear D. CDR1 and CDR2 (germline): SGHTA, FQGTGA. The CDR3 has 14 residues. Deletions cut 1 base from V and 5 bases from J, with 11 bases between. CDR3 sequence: CASSLIGGRTEAFF. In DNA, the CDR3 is TGTGCCAGCAGCTTAATCGGAGGGAGGACTGAAGCTTTCTTT.

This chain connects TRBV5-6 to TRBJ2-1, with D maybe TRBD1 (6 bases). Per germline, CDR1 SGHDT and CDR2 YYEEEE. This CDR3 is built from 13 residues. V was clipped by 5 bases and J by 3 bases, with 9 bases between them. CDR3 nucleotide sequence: TGTGCCAGCAGGCTGACAGGCTACAATGAGCAGTTCTTC. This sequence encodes CASRLTGYNEQFF.

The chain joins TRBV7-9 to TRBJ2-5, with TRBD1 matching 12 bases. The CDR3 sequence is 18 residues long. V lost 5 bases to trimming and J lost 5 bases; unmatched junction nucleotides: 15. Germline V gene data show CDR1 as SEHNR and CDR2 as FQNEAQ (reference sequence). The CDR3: CASSLLGAGTGGKETQYF. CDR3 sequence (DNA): TGTGCCAGCAGCCTTTTAGGCGCCGGGACAGGGGGCAAGGAGACCCAGTACTTC.

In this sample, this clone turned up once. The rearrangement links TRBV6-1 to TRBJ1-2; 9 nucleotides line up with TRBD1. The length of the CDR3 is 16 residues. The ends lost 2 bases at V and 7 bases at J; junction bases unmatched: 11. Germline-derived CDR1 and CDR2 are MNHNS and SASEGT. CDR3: CASSEMAGTGSAGYTF. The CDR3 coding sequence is TGTGCCAGCAGTGAAATGGCCGGGACAGGGTCGGCTGGCTACACCTTC.

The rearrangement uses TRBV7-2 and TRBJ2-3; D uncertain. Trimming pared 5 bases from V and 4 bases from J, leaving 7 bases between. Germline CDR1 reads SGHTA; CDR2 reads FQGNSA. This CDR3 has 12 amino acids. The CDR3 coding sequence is TGTGCCAGCAGCCCGTCCCCAGATACGCAGTATTTT. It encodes CASSPSPDTQYF.

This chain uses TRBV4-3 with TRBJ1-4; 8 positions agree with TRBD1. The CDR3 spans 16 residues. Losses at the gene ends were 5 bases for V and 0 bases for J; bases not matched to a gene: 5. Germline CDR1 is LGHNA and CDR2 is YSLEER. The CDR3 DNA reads TGCGCCAGCAGCTCGGACAGGGCAACAACTAATGAAAAACTGTTTTTT. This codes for CASSSDRATTNEKLFF.

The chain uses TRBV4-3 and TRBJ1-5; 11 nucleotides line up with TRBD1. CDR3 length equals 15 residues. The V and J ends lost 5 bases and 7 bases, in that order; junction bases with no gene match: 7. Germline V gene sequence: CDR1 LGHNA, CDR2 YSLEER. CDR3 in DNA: TGCGCCAGCAGCTCCGGGACAGGGGGAAGGCAGCCCCAGCATTTT. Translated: CASSSGTGGRQPQHF.

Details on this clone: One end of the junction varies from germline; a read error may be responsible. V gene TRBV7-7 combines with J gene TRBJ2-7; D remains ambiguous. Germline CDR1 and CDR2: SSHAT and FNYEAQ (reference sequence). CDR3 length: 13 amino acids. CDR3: CASSLNSGYEQYF. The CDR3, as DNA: TGTGCTAGCAGCTTAAACTCCGGGTACGAGCAGTACTTC. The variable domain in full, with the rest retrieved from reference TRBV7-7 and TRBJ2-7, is GAGVSQSPRYKVTKRGQDVTLRCDPISSHATLYWYQQALGQGPEFLTYFNYEAQPDKSGLPSDRFSAERPEGSISTLTIQRTEQRDSAMYRCASSLNSGYEQYFGPGTRLTVT.

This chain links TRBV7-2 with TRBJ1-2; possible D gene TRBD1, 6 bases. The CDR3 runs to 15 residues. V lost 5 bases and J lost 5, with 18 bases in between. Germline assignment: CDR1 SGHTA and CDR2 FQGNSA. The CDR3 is CASSRQTTGPYGYTF. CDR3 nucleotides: TGTGCCAGCAGCAGACAGACGACAGGTCCGTATGGCTACACCTTC. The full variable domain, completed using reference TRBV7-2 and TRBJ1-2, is GAGVSQSPSNKVTEKGKDVELRCDPISGHTALYWYRQSLGQGLEFLIYFQGNSAPDKSGLPSDRFSAERTGGSVSTLTIQRTQQEDSAVYLCASSRQTTGPYGYTFGSGTRLTVV.

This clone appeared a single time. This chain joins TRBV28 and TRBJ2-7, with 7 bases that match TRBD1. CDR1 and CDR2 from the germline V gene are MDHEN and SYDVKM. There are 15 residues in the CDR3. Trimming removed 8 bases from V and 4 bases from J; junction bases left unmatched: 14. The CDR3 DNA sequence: TGTGCCAGCCGAACGGTGCGACAGGGTAGGTACGAGCAGTACTTC. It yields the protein CASRTVRQGRYEQYF.

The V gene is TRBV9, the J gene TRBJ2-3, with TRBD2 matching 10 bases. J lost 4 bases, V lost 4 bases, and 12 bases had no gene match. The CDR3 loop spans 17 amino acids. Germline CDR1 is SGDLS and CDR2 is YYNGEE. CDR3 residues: CASSPSQRGGRPDTQYF. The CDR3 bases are TGTGCCAGCAGCCCCTCCCAGCGGGGGGGCCGGCCAGATACGCAGTATTTT. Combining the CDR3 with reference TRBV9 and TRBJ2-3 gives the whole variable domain DSGVTQTPKHLITATGQRVTLRCSPRSGDLSVYWYQQSLDQGLQFLIQYYNGEERAKGNILERFSAQQFPDLHSELNLSSLELGDSALYFCASSPSQRGGRPDTQYFGPGTRLTVL.

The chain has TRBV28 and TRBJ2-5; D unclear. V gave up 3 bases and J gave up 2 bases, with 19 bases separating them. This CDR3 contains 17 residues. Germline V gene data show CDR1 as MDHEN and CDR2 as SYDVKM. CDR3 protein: CASSLSPLRQKQETQYF. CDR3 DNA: TGTGCCAGCAGTTTGTCCCCATTGAGACAAAAGCAAGAGACCCAGTACTTC.

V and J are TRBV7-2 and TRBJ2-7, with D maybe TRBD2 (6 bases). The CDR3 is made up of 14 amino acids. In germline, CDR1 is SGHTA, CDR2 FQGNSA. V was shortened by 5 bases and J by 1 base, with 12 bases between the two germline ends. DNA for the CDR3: TGTGCCAGCAGCCCAGGGACTTTTTCCTACGAGCAGTACTTC. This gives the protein CASSPGTFSYEQYF.

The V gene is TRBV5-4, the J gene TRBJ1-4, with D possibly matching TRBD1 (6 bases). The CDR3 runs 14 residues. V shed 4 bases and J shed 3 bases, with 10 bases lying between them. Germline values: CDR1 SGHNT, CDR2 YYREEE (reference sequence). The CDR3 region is CASSLEGANEKLFF. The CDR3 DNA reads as TGTGCCAGCAGCCTGGAGGGGGCTAATGAAAAACTGTTTTTT.

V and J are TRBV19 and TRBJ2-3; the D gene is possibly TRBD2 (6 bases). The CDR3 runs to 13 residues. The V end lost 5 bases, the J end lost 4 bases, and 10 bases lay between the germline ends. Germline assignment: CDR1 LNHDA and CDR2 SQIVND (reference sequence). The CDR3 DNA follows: TGTGCCAGTAGTTTTCGACTAGCAGATACGCAGTATTTT. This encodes CASSFRLADTQYF.

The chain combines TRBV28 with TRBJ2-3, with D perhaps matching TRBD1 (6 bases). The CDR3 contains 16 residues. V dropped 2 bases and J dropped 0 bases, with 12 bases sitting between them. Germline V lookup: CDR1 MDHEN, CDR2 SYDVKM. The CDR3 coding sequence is TGTGCCAGCAGTTTAGCCGACAGGCATAGCACAGATACGCAGTATTTT. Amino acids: CASSLADRHSTDTQYF.

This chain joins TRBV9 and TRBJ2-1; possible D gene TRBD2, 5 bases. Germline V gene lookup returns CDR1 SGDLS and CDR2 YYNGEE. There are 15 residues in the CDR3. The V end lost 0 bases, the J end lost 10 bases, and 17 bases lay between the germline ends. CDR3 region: CASSVGGLVPAEQFF. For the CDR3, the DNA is TGTGCCAGCAGCGTAGGTGGACTGGTCCCGGCGGAGCAGTTCTTC.

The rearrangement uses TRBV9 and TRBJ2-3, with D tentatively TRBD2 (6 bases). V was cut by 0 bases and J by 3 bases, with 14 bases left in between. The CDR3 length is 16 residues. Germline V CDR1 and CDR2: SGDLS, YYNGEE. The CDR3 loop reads CASSVDPTEGTDTQYF. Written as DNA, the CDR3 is TGTGCCAGCAGCGTAGACCCCACGGAGGGGACAGATACGCAGTATTTT.

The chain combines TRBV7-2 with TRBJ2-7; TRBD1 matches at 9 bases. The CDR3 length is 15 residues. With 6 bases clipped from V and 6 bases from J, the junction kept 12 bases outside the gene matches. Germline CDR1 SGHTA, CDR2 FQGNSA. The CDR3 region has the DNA TGTGCCAGCAGATTTATGACAGGGGGGATGGGCGAGCAGTACTTC. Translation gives CASRFMTGGMGEQYF.

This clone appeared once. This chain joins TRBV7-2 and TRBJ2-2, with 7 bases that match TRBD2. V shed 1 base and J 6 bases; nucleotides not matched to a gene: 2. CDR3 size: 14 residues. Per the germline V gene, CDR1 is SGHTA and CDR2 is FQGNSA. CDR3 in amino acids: CASSLDGGSGELFF. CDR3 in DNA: TGTGCCAGCAGCTTAGACGGGGGGTCCGGGGAGCTGTTTTTT.

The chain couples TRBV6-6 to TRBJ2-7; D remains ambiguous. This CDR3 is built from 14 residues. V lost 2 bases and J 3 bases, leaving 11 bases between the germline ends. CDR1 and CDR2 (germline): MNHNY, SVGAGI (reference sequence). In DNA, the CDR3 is TGTGCCAGCAGTTACGAAGCGTGGGTCTACGAGCAGTACTTC. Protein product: CASSYEAWVYEQYF.

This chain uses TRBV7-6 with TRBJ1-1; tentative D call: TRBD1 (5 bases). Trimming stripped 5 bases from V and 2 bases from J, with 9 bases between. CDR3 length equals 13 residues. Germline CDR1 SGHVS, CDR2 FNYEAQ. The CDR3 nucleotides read TGTGCCAGCAGCCCGACAGCTAACACTGAAGCTTTCTTT. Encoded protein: CASSPTANTEAFF. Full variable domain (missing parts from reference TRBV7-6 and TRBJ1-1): GAGVSQSPRYKVTKRGQDVALRCDPISGHVSLYWYRQALGQGPEFLTYFNYEAQQDKSGLPNDRFSAERPEGSISTLTIQRTEQRDSAMYRCASSPTANTEAFFGQGTRLTVV.

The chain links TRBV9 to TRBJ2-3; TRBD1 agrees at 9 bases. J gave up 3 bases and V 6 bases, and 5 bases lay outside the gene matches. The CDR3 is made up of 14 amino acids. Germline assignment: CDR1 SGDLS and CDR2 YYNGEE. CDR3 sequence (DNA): TGTGCCAGCAAAACAGGGGGCGCGACAGATACGCAGTATTTT. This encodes CASKTGGATDTQYF.

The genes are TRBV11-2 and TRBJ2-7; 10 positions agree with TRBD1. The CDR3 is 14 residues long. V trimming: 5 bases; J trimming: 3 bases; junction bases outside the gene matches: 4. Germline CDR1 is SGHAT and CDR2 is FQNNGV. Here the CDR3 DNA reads TGTGCCAGCAGCGCGGGACAGGGGAGCTACGAGCAGTACTTC. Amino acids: CASSAGQGSYEQYF.

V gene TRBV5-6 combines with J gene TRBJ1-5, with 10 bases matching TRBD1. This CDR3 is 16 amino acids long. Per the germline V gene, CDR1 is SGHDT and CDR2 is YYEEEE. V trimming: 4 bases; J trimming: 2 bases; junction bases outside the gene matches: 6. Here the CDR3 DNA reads TGTGCCAGCAGCCGGGGGACAGGGGAACGCAATCAGCCCCAGCATTTT. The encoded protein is CASSRGTGERNQPQHF.

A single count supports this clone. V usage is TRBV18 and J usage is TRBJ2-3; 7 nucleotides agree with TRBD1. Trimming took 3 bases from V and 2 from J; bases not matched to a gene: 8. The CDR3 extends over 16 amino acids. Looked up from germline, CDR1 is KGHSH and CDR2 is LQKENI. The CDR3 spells CASSPRTGRATDTQYF. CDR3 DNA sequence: TGTGCCAGCTCACCCCGGACAGGCCGCGCCACAGATACGCAGTATTTT.

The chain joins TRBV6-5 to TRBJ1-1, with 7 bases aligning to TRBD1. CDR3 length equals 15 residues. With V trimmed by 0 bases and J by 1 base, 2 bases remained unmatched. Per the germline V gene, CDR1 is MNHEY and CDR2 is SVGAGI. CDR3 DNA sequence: TGTGCCAGCAGTTACTCGCGGACAGGGAACACTGAAGCTTTCTTT. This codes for CASSYSRTGNTEAFF.

In DNA form, the CDR3 reads TGCGCCAGCAGCTTAGGGGTCTCTGGGGCCAACGTCCTGACTTTC. This translates into CASSLGVSGANVLTF. The chain has TRBV5-1 and TRBJ2-6; D perhaps matches TRBD1 (5 bases). Germline lookup yields CDR1 SGHRS and CDR2 YFSETQ. V was pared by 2 bases and J by 0 bases, with 6 bases between. The CDR3 is 15 amino acids. Drawing the rest from reference TRBV5-1 and TRBJ2-6, the complete variable domain is KAGVTQTPRYLIKTRGQQVTLSCSPISGHRSVSWYQQTPGQGLQFLFEYFSETQRNKGNFPGRFSGRQFSNSRSEMNVSTLELGDSALYLCASSLGVSGANVLTFGAGSRLTVL.